Below, 22 T cell receptor beta chains from the same sample are listed, as sequenced in a study of T cells in localized non-small cell lung cancer. Assay: immunoSEQ multiplex PCR; the TCRdb copy retains only in-frame clones and omits some. The table lists 15,000 to 25,000 clones, about 89% of them singletons. The specimen was peripheral blood, collected before any cancer treatment. The origin of the receptors is a male donor aged 60 or over with stage I squamous cell lung carcinoma.

This clone was counted between two and nine times. This chain joins TRBV7-2 and TRBJ2-1; 9 bases fit TRBD2. The CDR3 consists of 15 residues. Germline V gives CDR1 SGHTA, CDR2 FQGNSA. Losses at the gene ends were 5 bases for V and 5 bases for J; bases not matched to a gene: 7. The CDR3 nucleotides read TGTGCCAGCAGCCCTAGCGGGATTCGAAACAATGAGCAGTTCTTC. It codes for CASSPSGIRNNEQFF.

The chain links TRBV19 to TRBJ1-2; D gene uncertain. CDR1 and CDR2 (germline): LNHDA, SQIVND (reference sequence). V shed 7 bases and J shed 4 bases, with 10 bases lying between them. The CDR3 runs to 12 residues. The CDR3 reads CASNEGSYGYTF. The CDR3 nucleotides are TGTGCCAGTAACGAAGGTTCCTATGGCTACACCTTC.

The V call is TRBV28, the J call TRBJ1-5, with 9 bases fitting TRBD1. CDR3 length: 16 amino acids. After removal of 3 bases from V and 5 bases from J, the junction contained 8 bases not matched to a gene. CDR1 is MDHEN and CDR2 is SYDVKM in the germline V gene. CDR3: CASSFKWGQGYQPQHF. The CDR3 nucleotides are TGTGCCAGCAGTTTCAAGTGGGGACAGGGATATCAGCCCCAGCATTTT.

The chain links TRBV7-6 to TRBJ1-2; D may be TRBD1 (6 bases). V gave up 1 base and J gave up 8 bases, with 14 bases separating them. In germline, CDR1 is SGHVS, CDR2 FNYEAQ. This CDR3 has 14 amino acids. The CDR3 DNA follows: TGTGCCAGCAGCTTAGGGGGGGCAACGGAGGGCTACACCTTC. Protein: CASSLGGATEGYTF.

This chain connects TRBV18 to TRBJ1-2; TRBD1 matches 7 bases. Germline CDR1 and CDR2: KGHSH and LQKENI. V shed 4 bases, J shed 5 bases, and the junction held 13 bases outside the gene matches. The CDR3 totals 16 residues. CDR3 sequence (DNA): TGTGCCAGCTCACTAGGACAGGACACATGGGAGTATGGCTACACCTTC. This encodes CASSLGQDTWEYGYTF.

The genes are TRBV7-2 and TRBJ1-2; tentative D call: TRBD1 (6 bases). Trimming stripped 6 bases from V and 0 bases from J, with 11 bases between. The CDR3 covers 14 residues. Germline lookup yields CDR1 SGHTA and CDR2 FQGNSA. CDR3 sequence: CASRPGGPNYGYTF. CDR3 DNA sequence: TGTGCCAGCAGGCCGGGGGGGCCTAACTATGGCTACACCTTC. The whole variable domain, filled in from reference TRBV7-2 and TRBJ1-2, reads GAGVSQSPSNKVTEKGKDVELRCDPISGHTALYWYRQSLGQGLEFLIYFQGNSAPDKSGLPSDRFSAERTGGSVSTLTIQRTQQEDSAVYLCASRPGGPNYGYTFGSGTRLTVV.

The chain joins TRBV30 to TRBJ1-1; no definite D call. Trimming shortened V by 3 bases and J by 11 bases, and 10 bases separated the two germline ends. The CDR3 covers 10 residues. Germline V gene data show CDR1 as GTSNPN and CDR2 as SVGIG (reference sequence). In nucleotides, the CDR3 is TGTGCCTGGAGCGGCCTCGGGGCTTTCTTT. It yields the protein CAWSGLGAFF.

The J gene is TRBJ2-1, the V gene TRBV4-3; D is ambiguous. The V and J ends lost 4 bases and 3 bases respectively, with 13 bases between them. The germline gives CDR1 LGHNA, CDR2 YSLEER. This CDR3 has 15 amino acids. CDR3 coding DNA: TGCGCCAGCAGCCGTACTAAGCTCGACTACAATGAGCAGTTCTTC. This encodes CASSRTKLDYNEQFF.

The rearrangement uses TRBV14 and TRBJ2-3, with 9 bases fitting TRBD2. V lost 4 bases and J lost 3; bases outside the gene matches: 20. The CDR3 is made up of 20 amino acids. Germline values: CDR1 SGHDN, CDR2 FVKESK. The CDR3 loop reads CASSPLPRGGRVRETDTQYF. DNA for the CDR3: TGTGCCAGCAGCCCCCTTCCCCGTGGCGGGAGGGTGAGAGAGACAGATACGCAGTATTTT.

The table lists this clone with a few counts. The chain is built from TRBV7-6 and TRBJ2-3; D gene uncertain. This CDR3 spans 12 amino acids. Trimming shortened V by 2 bases and J by 7 bases, and 7 bases separated the two germline ends. Germline CDR1 SGHVS, CDR2 FNYEAQ. The CDR3 reads CASSLSLNTQYF. DNA for the CDR3: TGTGCCAGCAGCTTAAGCCTGAATACGCAGTATTTT.

This chain links TRBV19 with TRBJ2-3, with 8 bases matching TRBD1. Germline V gene sequence: CDR1 LNHDA, CDR2 SQIVND (reference sequence). Trimming removed 0 bases from V and 2 bases from J; junction bases left unmatched: 10. CDR3 size: 18 residues. CDR3 DNA sequence: TGTGCCAGTAGTATAGACCCACACGGACAGGGAAACACAGATACGCAGTATTTT. Translated: CASSIDPHGQGNTDTQYF. Supplemented by reference TRBV19 and TRBJ2-3, the full variable domain reads DGGITQSPKYLFRKEGQNVTLSCEQNLNHDAMYWYRQDPGQGLRLIYYSQIVNDFQKGDIAEGYSVSREKKESFPLTVTSAQKNPTAFYLCASSIDPHGQGNTDTQYFGPGTRLTVL.

CDR3 region: CASSLTGGYQETQYF. The CDR3 DNA is TGCGCCAGCAGCTTAACGGGAGGCTACCAAGAGACCCAGTACTTC. The chain carries TRBV5-1 and TRBJ2-5; 7 bases line up with TRBD2. Germline assignment: CDR1 SGHRS and CDR2 YFSETQ. The V segment lost 2 bases and the J segment 0 bases; nucleotides outside the gene matches: 4. The CDR3 length is 15 residues. The entire variable domain, with the rest obtained from reference TRBV5-1 and TRBJ2-5, is as follows: KAGVTQTPRYLIKTRGQQVTLSCSPISGHRSVSWYQQTPGQGLQFLFEYFSETQRNKGNFPGRFSGRQFSNSRSEMNVSTLELGDSALYLCASSLTGGYQETQYFGPGTRLLVL.

This clone was picked up a small number of times. V and J are TRBV18 and TRBJ2-7; either TRBD1 or TRBD2 may supply D (6 bases each). Germline V lookup: CDR1 KGHSH, CDR2 LQKENI. This CDR3 spans 15 amino acids. V was cut by 3 bases and J by 0 bases, with 12 bases left in between. CDR3 nucleotides: TGTGCCAGCTCACCCGGGGGCGGGAACTCCTACGAGCAGTACTTC. This codes for CASSPGGGNSYEQYF.

The chain couples TRBV6-6 to TRBJ1-2, with unresolved D. The germline V gene encodes CDR1 MNHNY and CDR2 SVGAGI (reference sequence). Trimming stripped 8 bases from V and 4 bases from J, with 14 bases between. CDR3 length: 13 amino acids. The CDR3 region has the DNA TGTGCCAGCCGGACTGGACCCTTCTATGGCTACACCTTC. Its translation: CASRTGPFYGYTF.

The V call is TRBV6-6, the J call TRBJ1-2, with 7 bases matching TRBD1. V gave up 0 bases and J gave up 3 bases; unmatched junction bases: 7. From germline, CDR1 is MNHNY and CDR2 SVGAGI (reference sequence). The CDR3 sequence is 16 residues long. CDR3 in DNA: TGTGCCAGCAGTTACTCCAGACAGGGAGAGGACTATGGCTACACCTTC. Residues: CASSYSRQGEDYGYTF.

The V gene is TRBV11-1, the J gene TRBJ1-5; D gene ambiguous. CDR1 SGHAT and CDR2 FQDESV come from the germline V gene (reference sequence). The CDR3 covers 13 residues. The germline V and J ends were trimmed by 7 bases and 7 bases, with 14 bases remaining between them. The CDR3 sequence: CASTELDPQPQHF. CDR3 bases: TGTGCCAGCACTGAACTTGACCCACAGCCCCAGCATTTT.

V usage is TRBV27 and J usage is TRBJ1-6; D uncertain. Trimming stripped 2 bases from V and 8 bases from J, with 4 bases between. Germline V CDR1 and CDR2: MNHEY, SMNVEV (reference sequence). The CDR3 sequence is 12 residues long. CDR3 nucleotides: TGTGCCAGCAGTTTAGTAGATTCACCCCTCCACTTT. Residues: CASSLVDSPLHF.

This clone has a single count. The chain joins TRBV7-2 to TRBJ2-2, with no clear D. Trimming pared 5 bases from V and 6 bases from J, leaving 10 bases between. CDR1 and CDR2 (germline): SGHTA, FQGNSA. The CDR3 is 13 amino acids. The CDR3 nucleotides read TGTGCCAGCAGCGTTATAGTCCCCGGGGAGCTGTTTTTT. This codes for CASSVIVPGELFF.

V gene TRBV2 combines with J gene TRBJ2-3; tentatively, D is TRBD2 (5 bases). The V and J ends lost 1 base and 8 bases respectively, with 16 bases between them. Per germline, CDR1 SNHLY and CDR2 FYNNEI. There are 15 residues in the CDR3. The CDR3 loop is CASSEGAEERVTQYF. Written as DNA, the CDR3 is TGTGCCAGCAGTGAAGGGGCTGAGGAGAGGGTTACGCAGTATTTT.

The chain links TRBV5-1 to TRBJ2-7; D is undetermined. Germline-derived CDR1 and CDR2 are SGHRS and YFSETQ. Trimming removed 0 bases at V and 1 base at J, with 8 bases between. CDR3 size: 14 residues. The CDR3 protein is CASSLESASYEQYF. The CDR3 DNA sequence: TGCGCCAGCAGCTTGGAGTCAGCATCCTACGAGCAGTACTTC.

The chain is built from TRBV6-5 and TRBJ1-1; D uncertain. Per the germline V gene, CDR1 is MNHEY and CDR2 is SVGAGI. The CDR3 spans 14 residues. The germline V and J ends were trimmed by 4 bases and 0 bases, with 9 bases remaining between them. CDR3 sequence reads: CASSWTRLNTEAFF. Written as DNA, the CDR3 is TGTGCCAGCAGTTGGACCCGACTGAACACTGAAGCTTTCTTT.

The CDR3 here is CASSLDGGRSEQYF. The CDR3 DNA reads TGCGCCAGCAGCCTGGATGGCGGGAGATCCGAGCAGTACTTC. The chain has TRBV4-3 and TRBJ2-7, with TRBD2 matching 7 bases. CDR1 is LGHNA, CDR2 YSLEER, per germline. CDR3 length: 14 amino acids. The V segment lost 4 bases and the J segment 6 bases; nucleotides outside the gene matches: 9.